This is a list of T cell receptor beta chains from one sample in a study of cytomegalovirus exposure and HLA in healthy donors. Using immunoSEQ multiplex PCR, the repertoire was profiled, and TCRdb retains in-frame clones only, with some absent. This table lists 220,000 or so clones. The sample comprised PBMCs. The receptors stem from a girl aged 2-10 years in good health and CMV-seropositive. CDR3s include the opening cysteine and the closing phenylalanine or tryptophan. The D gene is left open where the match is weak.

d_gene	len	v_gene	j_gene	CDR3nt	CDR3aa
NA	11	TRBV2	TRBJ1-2	TGTGCCAGCATGCGAACCTCTGGCTACACCTTC	CASMRTSGYTF
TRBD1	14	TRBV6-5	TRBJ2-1	TGTGCCAGCAGTACAGGGGGCTCCTACAATGAGCAGTTCTTC	CASSTGGSYNEQFF
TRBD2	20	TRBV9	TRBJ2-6	TGTGCCAGCAGCGTAGTGGGGGAGGGACTTCGGACGACTGGGGCCAACGTCCTGACTTTC	CASSVVGEGLRTTGANVLTF
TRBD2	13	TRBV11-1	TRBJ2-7	TGTGCCAGCCGCCGGGGGGAATCCTACGAGCAGTACTTC	CASRRGESYEQYF
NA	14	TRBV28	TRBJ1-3	TGTGCCAGCAGGCTACAGGGCGCTGGAAACACCATATATTTT	CASRLQGAGNTIYF
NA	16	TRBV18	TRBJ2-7	TGTGCCAGCTCACCGAAAGGGCCCCAGGGGACCTACGAGCAGTACTTC	CASSPKGPQGTYEQYF
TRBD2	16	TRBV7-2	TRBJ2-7	TGTGCCAGCAGCTTAGCCGGGACTAGTAGAAATGACGAGCAGTACTTC	CASSLAGTSRNDEQYF
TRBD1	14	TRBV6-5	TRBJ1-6	TGTGCCAGCAGCCCCGACAGGGTAAATTCACCCCTCCACTTT	CASSPDRVNSPLHF
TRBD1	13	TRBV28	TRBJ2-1	TGTGCCAGCAGCCCGGGGACAGAGCGTGGGCAGTTCTTC	CASSPGTERGQFF
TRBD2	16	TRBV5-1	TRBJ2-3	TGCGCCAGCAGCTTGGAGGACGGGAGGGCGGGGGATACGCAGTATTTT	CASSLEDGRAGDTQYF
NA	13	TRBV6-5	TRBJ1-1	TGTGCCAGCAGCCGCCTCAGGAACACTGAAGCTTTCTTT	CASSRLRNTEAFF
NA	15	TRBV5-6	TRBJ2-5	TGTGCCAGCAGCTTCTTGGGGGGCGGGGGAGAGACCCAGTACTTC	CASSFLGGGGETQYF
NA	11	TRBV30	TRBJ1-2	TGTGCCTGGAGTAAATCTAATGGCTACACCTTC	CAWSKSNGYTF
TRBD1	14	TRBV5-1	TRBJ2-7	TGCGCCAGCAGCTCGGGGACAGGGGATTACGAGCAGTACTTC	CASSSGTGDYEQYF
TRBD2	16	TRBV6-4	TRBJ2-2	TGTGCCAGCAGTGACTCGGCGGGAGGGAACACCGGGGAGCTGTTTTTT	CASSDSAGGNTGELFF
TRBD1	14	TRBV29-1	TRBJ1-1	TGCAGCGGGGGACAGGGAGGGGAAATCGCTGAAGCTTTCTTT	CSGGQGGEIAEAFF
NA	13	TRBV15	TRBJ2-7	TGTGCCACCAGCAGAGGAGCCTCCTACGAGCAGTACTTC	CATSRGASYEQYF
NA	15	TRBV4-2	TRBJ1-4	TGTGCCAGCAGCCAAGATAGGCAGGGTGCGGAAAAACTGTTTTTT	CASSQDRQGAEKLFF
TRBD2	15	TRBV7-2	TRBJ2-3	TGTGCCAGCAGCTTACGGGCTAGCGGGTCAGATACGCAGTATTTT	CASSLRASGSDTQYF
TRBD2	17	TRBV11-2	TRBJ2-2	TGTGCCAGCAGCCACCCGGGAGGAACGGCGAACACCGGGGAGCTGTTTTTT	CASSHPGGTANTGELFF
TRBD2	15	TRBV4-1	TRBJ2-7	TGCGCCAGCAGCCAAACACTAGCGGGAGCTAGCGAGCAGTACTTC	CASSQTLAGASEQYF
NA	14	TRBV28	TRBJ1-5	TGTGCCAGCAGTTTCGGAGCACCAAATCAGCCCCAGCATTTT	CASSFGAPNQPQHF
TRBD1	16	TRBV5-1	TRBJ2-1	TGCGCCAGCAGCCTTAATGGACAGGGTTCCTACAATGAGCAGTTCTTC	CASSLNGQGSYNEQFF
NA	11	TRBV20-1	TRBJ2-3	TGCAGTGCTCTACCCACAGATACGCAGTATTTT	CSALPTDTQYF
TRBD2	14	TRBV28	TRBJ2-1	TGTGGGACATTCCCCGGGACTAGTAATGGTGAGCAGTTCTTC	CGTFPGTSNGEQFF
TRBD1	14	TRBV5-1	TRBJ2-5	TGCGCCAGCAGCTTGACACAGGGGGTTGGTGAGCAGTACTTC	CASSLTQGVGEQYF
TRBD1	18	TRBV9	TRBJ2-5	TGTGCCAGCAGCGTAGGGGCCGTCCCGACAGGGGAAAGGGGGACCCAGTACTTC	CASSVGAVPTGERGTQYF
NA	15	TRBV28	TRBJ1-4	TGTGCCAGCAGTCTAACAGGGACAACTAATGAAAAACTGTTTTTT	CASSLTGTTNEKLFF
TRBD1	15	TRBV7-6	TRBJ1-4	TGTGCCAGCAGCCCTCCGACAGGGCAAAGGGAAAAACTGTTTTTT	CASSPPTGQREKLFF
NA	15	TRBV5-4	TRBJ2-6	TGTGCCAGCAGCCCCAGTGGCACCGGGGCCAACGTCCTGACTTTC	CASSPSGTGANVLTF
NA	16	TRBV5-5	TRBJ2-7	TGTGCCAGCAGCTTGGGTTTACAGGGACCTTCCTACGAGCAGTACTTC	CASSLGLQGPSYEQYF
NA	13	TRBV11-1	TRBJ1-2	TGTGCCAGCAGACGGACAGTGTCGGATGGCTACACCTTC	CASRRTVSDGYTF
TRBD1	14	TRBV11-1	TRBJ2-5	TGTGCCTGCGCGACAGGGACACCGCGAGAGACCCAGTACTTC	CACATGTPRETQYF
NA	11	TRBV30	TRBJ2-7	TGTGCCTGGAGTGTAGCGTACGAGCAGTACTTC	CAWSVAYEQYF
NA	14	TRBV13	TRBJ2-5	TGTGCCAGCAGCTTAAACCGGGGGAAAGAGACCCAGTACTTC	CASSLNRGKETQYF
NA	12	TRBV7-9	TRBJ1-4	TGTGCCAGCAGCCCGGGAAATGAAAAACTGTTTTTT	CASSPGNEKLFF
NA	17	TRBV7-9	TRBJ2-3	TGTGCCAGCAGCCCCCCCTGGCTGAGCGACCCCACAGATACGCAGTATTTT	CASSPPWLSDPTDTQYF
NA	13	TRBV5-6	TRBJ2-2	TGTGCCAGCAGAACCTCGGGCACCGGGGAGCTGTTTTTT	CASRTSGTGELFF
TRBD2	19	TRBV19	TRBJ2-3	TGTGCCAGTAGTAAAACGGGGACTAGCGGGAGGGCCAACACAGATACGCAGTATTTT	CASSKTGTSGRANTDTQYF
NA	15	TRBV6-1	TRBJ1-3	TGTGCCAGCAGTGAAGCTCCGGGCTCTGGAAACACCATATATTTT	CASSEAPGSGNTIYF
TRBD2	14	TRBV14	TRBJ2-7	TGTGCCAGCAGCCGAGGGACTAGCGGGTACGAGCAGTACTTC	CASSRGTSGYEQYF